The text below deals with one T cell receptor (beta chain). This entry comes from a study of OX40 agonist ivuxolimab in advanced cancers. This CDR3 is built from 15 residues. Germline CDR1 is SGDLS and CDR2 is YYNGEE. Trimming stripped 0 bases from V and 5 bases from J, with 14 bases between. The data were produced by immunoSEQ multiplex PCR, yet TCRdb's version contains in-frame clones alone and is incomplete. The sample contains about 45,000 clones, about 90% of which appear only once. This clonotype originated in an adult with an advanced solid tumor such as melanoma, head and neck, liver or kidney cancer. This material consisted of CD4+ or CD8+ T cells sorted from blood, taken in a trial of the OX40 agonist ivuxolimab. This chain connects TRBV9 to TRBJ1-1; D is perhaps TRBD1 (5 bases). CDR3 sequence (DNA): TGTGCCAGCAGCGTAGCAAACATGGGGGGTACTGAAGCTTTCTTT. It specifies CASSVANMGGTEAFF.